This T cell receptor (beta chain) was identified during a study of naive and memory T cell subsets. V trimming: 5 bases; J trimming: 0 bases; junction bases outside the gene matches: 5. Germline CDR1 is DFQATT and CDR2 is SNEGSKA (reference sequence). The CDR3 has 16 residues. The table lists this clonotype with many counts. Two oligonucleotides, mixed equimolar, formed the beta constant-region primer covering TRBC1 and TRBC2. MiXCR, run by TCRdb on the UMI-ligation and nested PCR reads, gives a single entry per CDR3 protein. In the table there are over 25,000 distinct CDR3 sequences, about 10% of which are singletons.

J is TRBJ2-4 and V is TRBV20-1, with 12 bases fitting TRBD2. The receptor was isolated from a human donor in good health. The sequencing sample was made of effector memory CD4+ T cells from blood. As for subset: effector memory, CD45RA- CD27-. This CDR3 reads CSAGGLAGLAKNIQYF. The CDR3 nucleotides are TGCAGTGCTGGAGGACTAGCGGGGCTAGCCAAAAACATTCAGTACTTC.